What follows describes a single TCR beta chain. The antigen is undetermined. Per the germline V gene, CDR1 is SGHRS and CDR2 is YFSETQ. Unmatched junction bases numbered 2, after V lost 0 bases and J lost 1 base. CDR3 size: 18 residues. This sample is drawn from a study of shared clonotypes between healthy human individuals. Notes on the study in general: Since donors were few, the genetic and exposure-history diversity represented was limited. Memory subsets had estimated richness that was generally smaller than that of naive subsets.

Several immunoSEQ plates received, in even portions, the genomic DNA of each subset. The repertoire was sequenced with immunoSEQ multiplex PCR; TCRdb's copy has only in-frame clones and lacks some. This sample has about 1.5 million clones; roughly 96% occur once, and the top ten carry roughly 1.1%. Sequencing was carried out using naive CD4+ T cells sorted from blood. The subset is: CD45RA+ positively selected. The J gene is TRBJ2-1, the V gene TRBV5-1; TRBD2 aligns across 15 bases. The clonotype comes from a man between 25 and 39 years old in good health. The CDR3 loop reads CASSLGGLAGGSYNEQFF. The CDR3 DNA follows: TGCGCCAGCAGCTTGGGAGGACTAGCGGGAGGGTCCTACAATGAGCAGTTCTTC.